This T cell receptor (beta chain) was recorded in a study of cytomegalovirus exposure and HLA in healthy donors. Study summary: Assignment to the Caucasian-associated ancestry cluster applied to more than 75% of the approximately 420 genotyped donors.

Trimming took off 9 bases at V and 4 bases at J, with 18 bases between the two ends. Germline CDR1 LNHDA, CDR2 SQIVND (reference sequence). The CDR3 spans 14 residues. Regarding the study as a whole: HLA alleles were associated with some 16,000 TCR beta sequences in a later analysis at 0.05 false discovery rate. Investigators reported 150 to 200 TCR beta chains as tied to cytomegalovirus. Some highly shared sequence variants likely arose as a pipeline artifact.

13 Jbeta primers and 60 Vbeta primers were used for the PCR. The method was immunoSEQ multiplex PCR; TCRdb's version includes in-frame clones alone and lacks a portion of them. Of 150,000 to 200,000 clones in the sample, around 80% were seen once. As concerns this clone: As yet, its antigen is unknown.

The TCR originated in a woman in her forties in good health and CMV-seropositive. This sequence joins TRBV19 and TRBJ1-2; possibly TRBD1 for D (6 bases). Sequencing was done on a sample of PBMCs. Here the CDR3 DNA reads TGTGCCAGCCATGAACAGGGAATTGGCTATGGCTACACCTTC. Translated: CASHEQGIGYGYTF.